A single TCR beta chain is shown here with its context. Its antigen is not known. This record comes from a study of CD8+ T cells in alopecia areata. Study as a whole: The duration of tofacitinib was 6 to 18 months, with 6 months off drug afterward. Findings and caveats of the study: Among the cells sequenced in scalp samples are also the resident alphabeta T cells of normal skin. Only one nonresponder was present, which leaves the link between baseline CD8+ expansion and response uncertain. There were many expanded lesional clones persisting in scalp and blood during tofacitinib.

Treatment indicated: oral pan-JAK inhibitor, 5-10 mg twice daily. RNA extraction was followed by reverse transcription into cDNA, which acted as the sequencing template. Sequenced by immunoSEQ multiplex PCR; TCRdb stores in-frame clones only, minus some. The table lists 90,000 or so clones, roughly 45% of them singletons. Trimming cost V 10 bases and J 4 bases, with 13 bases left between them. The CDR3 totals 12 residues. Per germline, CDR1 MDHEN and CDR2 SYDVKM. The V call is TRBV28, the J call TRBJ2-5, with D possibly being TRBD1 or TRBD2 (5 bases each). The receptor was isolated from a human donor with alopecia areata. The sequenced sample was CD8+ T cells sorted from blood, obtained at week 24, from a patient treated with tofacitinib. DNA for the CDR3: TGTGCCATTGGGTCAGGGAGAGAGACCCAGTACTTC. Encoded protein: CAIGSGRETQYF.